The clone carrying this T cell receptor beta chain showed up just a few times. Its cognate antigen is unknown. The treatment: over 15 received Ad26.COV2.S at low or high dose, single or two shots; roughly five received placebo; per-sample allocation not given. Samples analyzed were those drawn on day 63 after the first vaccine or placebo injection. The germline CDR1 and CDR2 sequences are LNHDA and SQIVND (reference sequence). V was shortened by 3 bases and J by 6 bases, with 9 bases between the two germline ends. CDR3 size: 14 residues. The data derive from a study of Ad26.COV2.S vaccination and SARS-CoV-2 variants. Study summary: The study gave Ad26.COV2.S intramuscularly, once or twice 56 days apart.

Repertoires were generated with immunoSEQ multiplex PCR, while TCRdb's copy carries only in-frame clones and drops some. This sample has 380,000 or so clones, with 83% found just once. Study-wide results and limits: It was vaccine recipients, not placebo recipients, who had the higher spike-specific TCR breadth. Comparability of non-spike TCR breadth was observed across vaccine and placebo recipients. Breadth and depth estimates from TCRs may understate total T cell responses.

The chain recombines TRBV19 with TRBJ1-6; no reliable D call. The sequence came from a person between 18 and 65 years old who received the Ad26.COV2.S COVID-19 vaccine or a placebo. Material: peripheral blood, obtained in a trial of Ad26.COV2.S vaccine versus placebo. This chain's CDR3 is CASSMEGTNSPLHF. The CDR3 nucleotides read TGTGCCAGTAGTATGGAGGGCACTAATTCACCCCTCCACTTT. Complete variable domain (other parts from reference TRBV19 and TRBJ1-6): DGGITQSPKYLFRKEGQNVTLSCEQNLNHDAMYWYRQDPGQGLRLIYYSQIVNDFQKGDIAEGYSVSREKKESFPLTVTSAQKNPTAFYLCASSMEGTNSPLHFGNGTRLTVT.